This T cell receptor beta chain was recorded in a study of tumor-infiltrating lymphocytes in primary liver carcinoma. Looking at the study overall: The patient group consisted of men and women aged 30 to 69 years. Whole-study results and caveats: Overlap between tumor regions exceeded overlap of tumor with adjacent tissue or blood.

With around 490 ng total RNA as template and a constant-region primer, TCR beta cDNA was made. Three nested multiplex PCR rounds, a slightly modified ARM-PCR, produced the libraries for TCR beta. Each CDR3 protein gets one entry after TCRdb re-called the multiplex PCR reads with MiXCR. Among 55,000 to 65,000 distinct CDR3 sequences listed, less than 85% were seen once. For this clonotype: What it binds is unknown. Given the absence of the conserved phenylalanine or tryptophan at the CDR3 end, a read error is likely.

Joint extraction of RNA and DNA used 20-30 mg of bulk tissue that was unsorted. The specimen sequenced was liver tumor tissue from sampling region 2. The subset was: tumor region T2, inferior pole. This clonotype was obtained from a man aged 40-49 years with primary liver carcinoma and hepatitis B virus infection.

As DNA, the CDR3 is TGCGCCAGCAGCTTGGAGGGGGTGCGAGACTACACCATC. Translated: CASSLEGVRDYTI. The chain is built from TRBV5-1 and TRBJ1-2; possibly TRBD1 for D (6 bases). The germline V gene has CDR1 SGHRS and CDR2 YFSETQ. CDR3 length: 13 amino acids. The ends were cut back, 0 bases at V and 10 bases at J, with 13 bases in the middle.